The 20 T cell receptor beta chains in this list originate from one sample, sequenced in a study of blood T cell repertoires in COVID-19. Repertoires were generated with immunoSEQ multiplex PCR, while TCRdb's copy carries only in-frame clones and drops some. The sample includes 20,000 to 25,000 clones, roughly nine tenths seen only once; the top ten take 25%. Material: peripheral blood. The receptors stem from a human donor with active COVID-19. The donor label of this sample is uncertain.

The CDR3 DNA reads TGCGCCAGCAGTCGGACTAGGCCGATCCATTACACAGATACGCAGTATTTT. Amino acids: CASSRTRPIHYTDTQYF. The chain couples TRBV23-1 to TRBJ2-3, with 7 bases lining up with TRBD2. TRBV23-1 is labeled an ORF, and its function is uncertain. This CDR3 has 17 residues. V gave up 4 bases and J gave up 2 bases; unmatched junction bases: 12.

The table lists this clone with a count of one. This rearrangement joins TRBV27 to TRBJ2-1; no clear D. Germline V gives CDR1 MNHEY, CDR2 SMNVEV (reference sequence). The CDR3 consists of 11 residues. The germline V and J ends were trimmed by 5 bases and 9 bases, with 8 bases remaining between them. The CDR3 protein is CASSRSSEQFF. CDR3 in DNA: TGTGCCAGCAGTAGGAGCAGTGAGCAGTTCTTC.

This sequence joins TRBV5-1 and TRBJ1-1, with a tentative D call TRBD1 (5 bases). The CDR3 is 14 amino acids. V dropped 4 bases and J dropped 4 bases, with 14 bases sitting between them. Germline CDR1 SGHRS, CDR2 YFSETQ. The CDR3 DNA follows: TGCGCCAGCAGCGAACAGGCTTCTACCACTGAAGCTTTCTTT. It encodes CASSEQASTTEAFF.

The rearrangement joins TRBV19 to TRBJ1-1; D gene ambiguous. The CDR3 contains 15 residues. The germline V gene has CDR1 LNHDA and CDR2 SQIVND (reference sequence). V lost 2 bases, J lost 5 bases, and 15 bases lay in between. The CDR3 spells CASSIREILGTEAFF. In DNA, the CDR3 is TGTGCCAGTAGTATAAGGGAGATACTGGGGACTGAAGCTTTCTTT.

CDR3: CASSLLEGRGGYTF. The DNA of the CDR3 is TGTGCCAGCAGTTTATTGGAGGGGCGGGGTGGCTACACCTTC. The chain employs TRBV27 and TRBJ1-2, with TRBD1 as a possible D gene (5 bases). The germline gives CDR1 MNHEY, CDR2 SMNVEV (reference sequence). Between the trimmed V and J ends, which lost 1 base and 7 bases, there was a span of 13 bases. The CDR3 has 14 amino acids.

The chain recombines TRBV6-2 or TRBV6-3 with TRBJ2-5; 11 bases are a match to TRBD2. Trimming cost V 6 bases and J 4 bases; bases outside gene matches: 13. The CDR3 extends over 17 amino acids. Per the germline V gene, CDR1 is MNHEY and CDR2 is SVGEGT. As DNA, the CDR3 is TGTGCCAGCAGCACAGTCATAGCGGGAGGGGAGGGAGAGACCCAGTACTTC. The encoded protein is CASSTVIAGGEGETQYF.

The V and J genes are TRBV9 and TRBJ2-7, with TRBD2 matching over 8 bases. CDR1 is SGDLS and CDR2 is YYNGEE in the germline V gene. The CDR3 extends over 13 amino acids. The V gene end was trimmed by 2 bases and the J gene end by 9 bases; junction bases not matched to a gene: 7. The CDR3 DNA reads as TGTGCCAGCAGCGTCCTCGCGGGGGGACTGCAGTACTTC. It translates to CASSVLAGGLQYF.

The genes are TRBV19 and TRBJ1-1; D is ambiguous. The CDR3 runs to 15 residues. CDR1 is LNHDA, CDR2 SQIVND, per germline (reference sequence). Trimming shortened V by 2 bases and J by 1 base, and 11 bases separated the two germline ends. This CDR3 is CASSIIGGRNTEAFF. The CDR3 DNA sequence: TGTGCCAGTAGTATAATAGGAGGGAGGAACACTGAAGCTTTCTTT.

This chain uses TRBV19 with TRBJ2-6; no firm D call. This CDR3 is built from 15 residues. Trimming left V 2 bases short and J 4 bases short, with 9 bases between. Germline lookup yields CDR1 LNHDA and CDR2 SQIVND (reference sequence). Written as DNA, the CDR3 is TGTGCCAGTAGTATATTGTGGGCCGGGGCCAACGTCCTGACTTTC. It codes for CASSILWAGANVLTF.

This clone occurred once. This chain uses TRBV7-3 with TRBJ2-7, with TRBD2 identical over 7 bases. The CDR3 is made up of 14 amino acids. Germline lookup yields CDR1 SGHTA and CDR2 FQGTGA. J gave up 5 bases and V 0 bases, and 4 bases lay outside the gene matches. CDR3: CASSLTRESHEQYF. The CDR3 nucleotides are TGTGCCAGCAGCTTAACGCGGGAGAGCCACGAGCAGTACTTC.

A single count supports this clone. The rearrangement joins TRBV5-6 to TRBJ1-5; 7 bases are a match to TRBD1. The CDR3 runs to 18 residues. CDR1 is SGHDT, CDR2 YYEEEE, per germline. V lost 0 bases, J lost 5 bases, and 14 bases stayed unmatched. The CDR3 spells CASSLARGPGGGHQPQHF. The DNA of the CDR3 is TGTGCCAGCAGCTTGGCAAGGGGGCCAGGAGGGGGCCATCAGCCCCAGCATTTT.

The chain employs TRBV29-1 and TRBJ2-1, with D unclear. V lost 1 base, J lost 10 bases, and 5 bases lay in between. CDR1 and CDR2 (germline): SQVTM, ANQGSEA. The CDR3 has 10 residues. CDR3 residues: CSVEVPEQFF. The DNA of the CDR3 is TGCAGCGTTGAAGTTCCAGAGCAGTTCTTC.

V is TRBV28 and J is TRBJ1-3; perhaps TRBD1 as D (5 bases). The V end lost 0 bases, the J end lost 0 bases, and 9 bases lay between the germline ends. Germline V lookup: CDR1 MDHEN, CDR2 SYDVKM. The CDR3 has 16 amino acids. The CDR3 DNA is TGTGCCAGCAGTTTATGGTACGGGGGCTCTGGAAACACCATATATTTT. The encoded protein is CASSLWYGGSGNTIYF.

V usage is TRBV19 and J usage is TRBJ2-7; 10 bases are a match to TRBD1. The CDR3 extends over 16 amino acids. V was pared by 5 bases and J by 3 bases, with 10 bases of the junction left unmatched. In germline, CDR1 is LNHDA, CDR2 SQIVND (reference sequence). The CDR3 nucleotides read TGTGCCAGTAGTCCCTACCCGGGACAGGGGAGCTACGAGCAGTACTTC. As protein: CASSPYPGQGSYEQYF.

This chain joins TRBV5-1 and TRBJ2-5; tentatively, D is TRBD2 (5 bases). Trimming took off 1 base at V and 2 bases at J, with 9 bases between the two ends. Germline V gives CDR1 SGHRS, CDR2 YFSETQ. This CDR3 is built from 14 residues. CDR3 amino acids: CASSLMGGQETQYF. The CDR3 DNA reads as TGCGCCAGCAGCTTGATGGGCGGGCAAGAGACCCAGTACTTC.

On this clone: The junction departs from the called germline gene at one end, perhaps through a read error. The chain employs TRBV7-7 and TRBJ2-2; D uncertain. Germline assignment: CDR1 SSHAT and CDR2 FNYEAQ (reference sequence). This CDR3 is 14 amino acids long. The CDR3 bases are TGTGCTAGCAGCTCCCAGATAAACACCGGGGAGCTGTTTTTT. Translating gives CASSSQINTGELFF.

This clone was detected only a few times. The rearrangement uses TRBV9 and TRBJ1-1, with 8 bases lining up with TRBD1. After removal of 3 bases from V and 8 bases from J, the junction contained 3 bases not matched to a gene. This CDR3 is 12 amino acids long. CDR1 and CDR2 (germline): SGDLS, YYNGEE. As DNA, the CDR3 is TGTGCCAGCAGCGGAGGACAGGGCGAAGCTTTCTTT. Protein product: CASSGGQGEAFF.

The chain employs TRBV5-6 and TRBJ2-7, with 16 bases identical to TRBD2. Germline CDR1 and CDR2: SGHDT and YYEEEE. The trim removed 4 bases at V and 5 bases at J, leaving 6 bases unmatched. This CDR3 spans 16 amino acids. CDR3 loop: CASSVGLAGGPNEQYF. The CDR3 DNA reads TGTGCCAGCAGCGTGGGACTAGCGGGGGGGCCGAACGAGCAGTACTTC.

This clone appeared a few times. J is TRBJ2-5 and V is TRBV25-1, with D possibly TRBD2 on 5 matching bases. This CDR3 region has 13 residues. Between the trimmed V and J ends, which lost 5 bases and 5 bases, there was a span of 12 bases. Germline V CDR1 and CDR2: MGHDK, SYGVNS. CDR3 protein: CASSRRTGETQYF. CDR3 sequence (DNA): TGTGCCAGCAGTCGCCGGACGGGGGAGACCCAGTACTTC. Supplemented by reference TRBV25-1 and TRBJ2-5, the full variable domain reads EADIYQTPRYLVIGTGKKITLECSQTMGHDKMYWYQQDPGMELHLIHYSYGVNSTEKGDLSSESTVSRIRTEHFPLTLESARPSHTSQYLCASSRRTGETQYFGPGTRLLVL.

For this clone: One end of the junction varies from germline; a read error may be responsible. The V and J genes are TRBV27 and TRBJ2-1, with 9 bases identical to TRBD2. The germline V gene encodes CDR1 MNHEY and CDR2 SMNVEV (reference sequence). CDR3 size: 17 residues. CDR3 protein: CASSLYAGLASYNEQFF. In nucleotides, the CDR3 is TGTGCCAGCAGCTTATATGCGGGACTAGCCTCCTACAATGAGCAGTTCTTC.